Below, one T cell receptor (beta chain) is given with its context. One end of the junction varies from germline; a read error may be responsible. The CDR3 length is 13 residues. From germline, CDR1 is SSHAT and CDR2 FNYEAQ (reference sequence). Although they were nominally healthy when sampled, donors likely had unrecorded immune exposures. The PCR made use of 60 Vbeta and 13 Jbeta primers. This table comes from immunoSEQ multiplex PCR, and its TCRdb copy is limited to in-frame clones, with some not included. Of 55,000 to 70,000 clones detected, 70% appear once; the ten largest clones hold just under 20%. This entry is derived from a study of cytomegalovirus exposure and HLA in healthy donors.

J is TRBJ1-1 and V is TRBV7-7, with D maybe TRBD1 (5 bases). Sequenced material: PBMCs. This TCR came from a woman aged 55-75 years in good health and CMV-seropositive. The CDR3 nucleotides read TGTGCTAGCAGCTCCGGACAGAACACTGAAGCTTTCTTT. It translates to CASSSGQNTEAFF.